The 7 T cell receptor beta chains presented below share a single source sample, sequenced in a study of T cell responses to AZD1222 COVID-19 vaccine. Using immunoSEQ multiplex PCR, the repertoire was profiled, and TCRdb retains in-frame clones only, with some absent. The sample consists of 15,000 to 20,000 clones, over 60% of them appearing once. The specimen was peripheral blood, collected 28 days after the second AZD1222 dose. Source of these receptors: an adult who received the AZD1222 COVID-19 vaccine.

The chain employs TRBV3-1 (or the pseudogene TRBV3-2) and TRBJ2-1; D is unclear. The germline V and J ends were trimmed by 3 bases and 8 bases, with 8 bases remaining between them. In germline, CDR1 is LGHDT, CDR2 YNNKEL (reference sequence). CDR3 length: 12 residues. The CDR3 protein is CASSQIYDEQFF. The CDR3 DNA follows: TGTGCCAGCAGCCAGATTTATGATGAGCAGTTCTTC.

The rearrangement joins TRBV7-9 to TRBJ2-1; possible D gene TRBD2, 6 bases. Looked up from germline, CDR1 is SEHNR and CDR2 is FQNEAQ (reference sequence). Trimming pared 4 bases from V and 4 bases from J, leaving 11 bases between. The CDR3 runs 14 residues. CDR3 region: CASSWRDVYNEQFF. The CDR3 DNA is TGTGCCAGCAGCTGGAGGGACGTTTACAATGAGCAGTTCTTC.

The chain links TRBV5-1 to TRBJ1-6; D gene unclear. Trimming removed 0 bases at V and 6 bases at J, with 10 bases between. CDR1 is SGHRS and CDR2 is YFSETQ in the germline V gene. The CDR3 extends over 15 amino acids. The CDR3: CASSLDGPGNSPLHF. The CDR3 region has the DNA TGCGCCAGCAGCTTGGACGGGCCCGGTAATTCACCCCTCCACTTT.

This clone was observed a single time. The CDR3 protein is CASSLNIPGQGLYGYTF. CDR3 in DNA: TGTGCCAGCAGCTTAAACATACCGGGACAGGGGCTTTATGGCTACACCTTC. The chain combines TRBV7-2 with TRBJ1-2; 10 nucleotides match TRBD1. Unmatched junction bases numbered 11, after V lost 2 bases and J lost 5 bases. The germline CDR1 and CDR2 sequences are SGHTA and FQGNSA. The CDR3 is 17 residues long.

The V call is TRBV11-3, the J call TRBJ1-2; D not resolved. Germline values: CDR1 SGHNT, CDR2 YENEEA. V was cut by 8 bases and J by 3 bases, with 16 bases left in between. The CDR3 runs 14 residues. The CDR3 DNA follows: TGTGCCAGCGGCCTTTATCGGACGGACTATGGCTACACCTTC. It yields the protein CASGLYRTDYGYTF.

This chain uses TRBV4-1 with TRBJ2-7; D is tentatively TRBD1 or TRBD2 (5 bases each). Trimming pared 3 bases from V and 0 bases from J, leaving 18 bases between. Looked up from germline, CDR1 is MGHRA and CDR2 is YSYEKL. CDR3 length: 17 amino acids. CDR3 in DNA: TGCGCCAGCAGCCACCTTTCGGCGGCAGGGAGCTCCTACGAGCAGTACTTC. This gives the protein CASSHLSAAGSSYEQYF.

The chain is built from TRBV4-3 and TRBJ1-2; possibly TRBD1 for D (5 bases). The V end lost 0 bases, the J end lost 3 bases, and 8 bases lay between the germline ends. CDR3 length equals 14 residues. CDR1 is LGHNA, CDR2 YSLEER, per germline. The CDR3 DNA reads TGCGCCAGCAGCCAAGATCTAGGGGACTATGGCTACACCTTC. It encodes CASSQDLGDYGYTF.